A single TCR beta chain is shown here with its context. Its specificity is not known. This record belongs to a study of cytomegalovirus exposure and HLA in healthy donors. PCR involved 60 Vbeta and 13 Jbeta primers. The data were produced by immunoSEQ multiplex PCR, yet TCRdb's version contains in-frame clones alone and is incomplete. The sample has under 150,000 clones, about 61% seen once. Germline CDR1 GTSNPN, CDR2 SVGIG (reference sequence). The CDR3 consists of 12 residues. Trimming cost V 4 bases and J 9 bases, with 15 bases left between them. The study, taken as a whole, reports: It was reported in a later analysis that an Asian-associated ancestry cluster showed fewer N-insertions than the 666-donor mean. With further analysis later on, most CMV-associated TCR beta chains appeared HLA-restricted.

This receptor was obtained from a woman between 40 and 50 years old in good health and CMV-seronegative. Sequenced material: PBMCs. The rearrangement joins TRBV30 to TRBJ1-2; weak D call: TRBD1 (6 bases). The CDR3 DNA sequence: TGTGCCTGGAACGCCGGGGGGCCACGCTACACCTTC. Amino acids: CAWNAGGPRYTF. Full variable domain (rest looked up from reference TRBV30 and TRBJ1-2): SQTIHQWPATLVQPVGSPLSLECTVEGTSNPNLYWYRQAAGRGLQLLFYSVGIGQISSEVPQNLSASRPQDRQFILSSKKLLLSDSGFYLCAWNAGGPRYTFGSGTRLTVV.